The 26 T cell receptor beta chains below were found in one sample sequenced in a study of cytomegalovirus exposure and HLA in healthy donors. This PCR relied on a set of 60 Vbeta primers and 13 Jbeta primers. Some clones are missing from TCRdb's copy, which holds only in-frame ones; the method was immunoSEQ multiplex PCR. Among over 75,000 clones listed, 79% were seen once. Material: PBMCs. All receptors derive from a male donor in good health and CMV-seropositive.

The chain recombines TRBV6-5 with TRBJ1-2; 7 bases match TRBD1. The CDR3 is made up of 13 amino acids. Germline-derived CDR1 and CDR2 are MNHEY and SVGAGI. V trimming: 2 bases; J trimming: 4 bases; junction bases outside the gene matches: 1. CDR3 DNA sequence: TGTGCCAGCAGTTACGGACAGGCCTATGGCTACACCTTC. It translates to CASSYGQAYGYTF.

The chain links TRBV2 to TRBJ1-1; the D is unclear. The CDR3 sequence is 13 residues long. In germline, CDR1 is SNHLY, CDR2 FYNNEI. V was cut by 6 bases and J by 1 base, with 9 bases left in between. The CDR3 nucleotides are TGTGCCAGCAGAAGCGACGGGAACACTGAAGCTTTCTTT. Translating gives CASRSDGNTEAFF. The variable domain in full, with the rest retrieved from reference TRBV2 and TRBJ1-1, is EPEVTQTPSHQVTQMGQEVILRCVPISNHLYFYWYRQILGQKVEFLVSFYNNEISEKSEIFDDQFSVERPDGSNFTLKIRSTKLEDSAMYFCASRSDGNTEAFFGQGTRLTVV.

The chain couples TRBV30 to TRBJ1-5; TRBD1 is a possible D gene (5 bases). Germline V gene sequence: CDR1 GTSNPN, CDR2 SVGIG (reference sequence). CDR3 size: 15 residues. V lost 3 bases, J lost 4 bases, and 16 bases lay in between. The CDR3 coding sequence is TGTGCCTGGAGCGCCGGGTCGACAGTGAATCAGCCCCAGCATTTT. This translates into CAWSAGSTVNQPQHF.

This clone has only one observation. This rearrangement joins TRBV30 to TRBJ1-5; 7 positions match TRBD1. Per germline, CDR1 GTSNPN and CDR2 SVGIG (reference sequence). This CDR3 has 13 amino acids. V trimming: 2 bases; J trimming: 6 bases; junction bases outside the gene matches: 4. CDR3 sequence reads: CAWSRQGGQPQHF. The DNA of the CDR3 is TGTGCCTGGAGTAGACAGGGAGGTCAGCCCCAGCATTTT.

This clone was seen just once. V usage is TRBV6-5 and J usage is TRBJ2-1, with 9 bases that match TRBD2. The CDR3 is 16 residues long. CDR1 is MNHEY and CDR2 is SVGAGI in the germline V gene. Losses at the gene ends were 0 bases for V and 9 bases for J; bases not matched to a gene: 9. Here the CDR3 reads CASSYSVAGGRSEQFF. The CDR3 region has the DNA TGTGCCAGCAGTTACTCGGTTGCGGGGGGGCGGAGTGAGCAGTTCTTC.

The CDR3 reads CSAGGRGGTDTQYF. CDR3 nucleotides: TGCAGCGCAGGGGGGCGGGGTGGGACAGATACGCAGTATTTT. The chain combines TRBV29-1 with TRBJ2-3; a possible D gene is TRBD1 (7 bases). The germline gives CDR1 SQVTM, CDR2 ANQGSEA. V was pared by 7 bases and J by 3 bases, with 17 bases between. This CDR3 spans 14 amino acids.

The J gene is TRBJ1-2, the V gene TRBV4-2; tentatively, D is TRBD1 (6 bases). The ends were cut back, 0 bases at V and 4 bases at J, with 15 bases in the middle. Germline CDR1 and CDR2: LGHNA and YNFKEQ. This CDR3 region has 16 residues. CDR3 nucleotide sequence: TGTGCCAGCAGCCAAGAATTCGGACAGCCAGTCTATGGCTACACCTTC. Protein product: CASSQEFGQPVYGYTF.

The rearrangement links TRBV5-1 to TRBJ1-5; 7 bases line up with TRBD1. J was trimmed by 7 bases and V by 1 base; bases with no gene match: 2. CDR3 length: 13 residues. The germline V gene encodes CDR1 SGHRS and CDR2 YFSETQ. The CDR3 DNA reads TGCGCCAGCAGCTTGACAGGGGAACAGCCCCAGCATTTT. It specifies CASSLTGEQPQHF.

The V gene is TRBV7-3, the J gene TRBJ2-7; the D gene is possibly TRBD1 (5 bases). The germline V gene has CDR1 SGHTA and CDR2 FQGTGA. The CDR3 totals 15 residues. The V end lost 3 bases, the J end lost 0 bases, and 12 bases lay between the germline ends. The CDR3, as DNA: TGTGCCAGCAGCTTTAGTCAGGGCTTCTCCTACGAGCAGTACTTC. Its protein product is CASSFSQGFSYEQYF.

The chain couples TRBV5-1 to TRBJ1-2; 10 positions agree with TRBD1. This CDR3 has 17 residues. Germline CDR1 SGHRS, CDR2 YFSETQ. The V and J ends lost 3 bases and 0 bases, in that order; junction bases with no gene match: 8. CDR3 in amino acids: CASSYERTGGTNYGYTF. CDR3 in DNA: TGCGCCAGCAGCTACGAACGGACAGGGGGTACTAACTATGGCTACACCTTC.

This chain connects TRBV30 to TRBJ1-5; weak D call: TRBD1 (6 bases). This CDR3 contains 16 residues. Germline V lookup: CDR1 GTSNPN, CDR2 SVGIG (reference sequence). The ends were cut back, 5 bases at V and 2 bases at J, with 19 bases in the middle. The CDR3 DNA is TGTGCCTGGGGGCGGGGGCAACGGCTCGGCAATCAGCCCCAGCATTTT. This encodes CAWGRGQRLGNQPQHF.

This clone was detected a few times. The rearrangement links TRBV5-1 to TRBJ2-6; D possibly corresponds to TRBD2 (5 bases). CDR1 and CDR2 (germline): SGHRS, YFSETQ. There are 18 residues in the CDR3. V was clipped by 4 bases and J by 2 bases, with 19 bases between them. For the CDR3, the DNA is TGCGCCAGCAGCCTCAGCCGGACTTTGTCGGCTGGGGCCAACGTCCTGACTTTC. The encoded protein is CASSLSRTLSAGANVLTF.

The chain recombines TRBV30 with TRBJ1-2; 9 nucleotides match TRBD1. Germline V gives CDR1 GTSNPN, CDR2 SVGIG (reference sequence). The CDR3 extends over 16 amino acids. The junction had 13 bases not matched to a gene; V was cut back by 1 base and J by 7 bases. This CDR3 reads CAWSAPGQGVFGGYTF. DNA of the CDR3: TGTGCCTGGAGTGCCCCGGGACAGGGTGTATTCGGTGGCTACACCTTC.

The chain links TRBV10-1 to TRBJ2-6; TRBD1 matches 8 bases. V shed 4 bases, J shed 4 bases, and the junction held 12 bases outside the gene matches. Germline V gene lookup returns CDR1 WNHNN and CDR2 SYGVQD (reference sequence). The CDR3 loop spans 18 amino acids. CDR3 DNA sequence: TGCGCCAGCAGTGTAGGTGACAGGGGTTCTCCCGGGGCCAACGTCCTGACTTTC. This codes for CASSVGDRGSPGANVLTF.

This chain links TRBV6-5 with TRBJ2-7; perhaps TRBD1 as D (6 bases). Germline CDR1 and CDR2: MNHEY and SVGAGI. V was pared by 0 bases and J by 4 bases, with 13 bases between. The CDR3 is made up of 15 amino acids. Written as DNA, the CDR3 is TGTGCCAGCAGTTACTCGGTAGGGGGTAGTTACGAGCAGTACTTC. This translates into CASSYSVGGSYEQYF.

The chain uses TRBV13 and TRBJ1-2, with D possibly TRBD1 on 6 matching bases. The ends were cut back, 7 bases at V and 5 bases at J, with 14 bases in the middle. Germline-derived CDR1 and CDR2 are PRHDT and FYEKMQ (reference sequence). This CDR3 contains 13 residues. The CDR3 DNA reads as TGTGCCAGCACCCCGCGGGGGGCGTATGGCTACACCTTC. It codes for CASTPRGAYGYTF. Based on the CDR3 plus reference TRBV13 and TRBJ1-2, the full variable domain is AAGVIQSPRHLIKEKRETATLKCYPIPRHDTVYWYQQGPGQDPQFLISFYEKMQSDKGSIPDRFSAQQFSDYHSELNMSSLELGDSALYFCASTPRGAYGYTFGSGTRLTVV.

The gene calls are TRBV6-1 and TRBJ2-3; D is undetermined. V shed 2 bases and J shed 8 bases, with 11 bases lying between them. CDR3 size: 13 residues. Per the germline V gene, CDR1 is MNHNS and CDR2 is SASEGT. The CDR3 bases are TGTGCCAGCAGTGAAATGGGCCTTTCTACGCAGTATTTT. As protein: CASSEMGLSTQYF.

The V and J genes are TRBV19 and TRBJ2-2, with 7 bases matching TRBD1. This CDR3 region has 14 residues. Germline assignment: CDR1 LNHDA and CDR2 SQIVND (reference sequence). V gave up 4 bases and J gave up 8 bases; unmatched junction bases: 7. The CDR3 coding sequence is TGTGCCAGTAGTAAGGACAGGTGGGGGGGGGAGCTGTTTTTT. Its translation: CASSKDRWGGELFF.

This chain links TRBV5-1 with TRBJ2-1; unclear D gene. The V end was cut by 2 bases, the J end by 1 base, with 10 bases between. This CDR3 spans 15 amino acids. From germline, CDR1 is SGHRS and CDR2 YFSETQ. CDR3 DNA sequence: TGCGCCAGCAGCTTAGGAGAGCTTTCCTACAATGAGCAGTTCTTC. Translating gives CASSLGELSYNEQFF.

DNA for the CDR3: TGTGCCAGCAGCTTAGCCCCCCGACAGGGGCACGAGCAGTACTTC. Its protein is CASSLAPRQGHEQYF. The J gene is TRBJ2-7, the V gene TRBV7-2; the match to TRBD1 covers 8 bases. The CDR3 is made up of 15 amino acids. Germline V gives CDR1 SGHTA, CDR2 FQGNSA. The J segment lost 5 bases and the V segment lost 0 bases, leaving 6 bases of the junction unmatched.

In this sample, this clone turned up once. The CDR3 DNA reads as TGTGCCAGCAGCGTAGCGGGGGGAGCTGAGACCCAGTACTTC. Its protein is CASSVAGGAETQYF. The V and J genes are TRBV9 and TRBJ2-5; 7 bases are shared with TRBD2. Germline CDR1 reads SGDLS; CDR2 reads YYNGEE. The CDR3 totals 14 residues. Germline trimming cut 0 bases from V and 5 bases from J; bases unmatched to any gene: 4.

The chain joins TRBV4-1 to TRBJ1-5, with D perhaps TRBD1 (5 bases). V was cut by 0 bases and J by 0 bases, with 6 bases left in between. CDR3 length: 15 amino acids. CDR1 is MGHRA, CDR2 YSYEKL, per germline. CDR3 in amino acids: CASSQEDISNQPQHF. The CDR3 coding sequence is TGCGCCAGCAGCCAAGAGGACATTAGCAATCAGCCCCAGCATTTT.

The sample holds a few counts of this clone. The V and J genes are TRBV13 and TRBJ2-1, with 8 nucleotides matching TRBD1. The trim removed 1 base at V and 10 bases at J, leaving 6 bases unmatched. The CDR3 runs to 14 residues. From germline, CDR1 is PRHDT and CDR2 FYEKMQ (reference sequence). CDR3 in amino acids: CASSLDDRGYEQFF. Here the CDR3 DNA reads TGTGCCAGCAGCTTAGACGACAGGGGATACGAGCAGTTCTTC. Complete variable domain (other parts from reference TRBV13 and TRBJ2-1): AAGVIQSPRHLIKEKRETATLKCYPIPRHDTVYWYQQGPGQDPQFLISFYEKMQSDKGSIPDRFSAQQFSDYHSELNMSSLELGDSALYFCASSLDDRGYEQFFGPGTRLTVL.

The V gene is TRBV5-1, the J gene TRBJ1-2; unclear D gene. The CDR3 covers 14 residues. Trimming stripped 2 bases from V and 7 bases from J, with 15 bases between. Germline values: CDR1 SGHRS, CDR2 YFSETQ. CDR3 in amino acids: CASSLQDSSFGYTF. For the CDR3, the DNA is TGCGCCAGCAGCTTACAAGACTCTAGCTTTGGCTACACCTTC. The full variable domain, rest sourced from reference TRBV5-1 and TRBJ1-2, is KAGVTQTPRYLIKTRGQQVTLSCSPISGHRSVSWYQQTPGQGLQFLFEYFSETQRNKGNFPGRFSGRQFSNSRSEMNVSTLELGDSALYLCASSLQDSSFGYTFGSGTRLTVV.

The chain couples TRBV5-6 to TRBJ1-3, with D tentatively TRBD1 (6 bases). The CDR3 length is 16 residues. The V and J ends lost 3 bases and 4 bases respectively, with 17 bases between them. Germline V CDR1 and CDR2: SGHDT, YYEEEE. DNA of the CDR3: TGTGCCAGCAGCTCGGGGATGACAGGCAACGGAAACACCATATATTTT. It codes for CASSSGMTGNGNTIYF.

This sequence joins TRBV4-3 and TRBJ1-2, with 9 bases identical to TRBD1. Germline CDR1 and CDR2: LGHNA and YSLEER. The CDR3 length is 16 residues. J gave up 2 bases and V 1 base, and 5 bases lay outside the gene matches. The CDR3 protein is CASSQAAGTGNYGYTF. The CDR3 DNA sequence: TGCGCCAGCAGCCAAGCCGCCGGGACAGGGAACTATGGCTACACCTTC.